These 2 T cell receptor beta chains originate from one sample sequenced in a study of T cell responses to AZD1222 COVID-19 vaccine. Profiling relied on immunoSEQ multiplex PCR, and the TCRdb table lists in-frame clones only, not all of them. The sample lists roughly 120,000 clones, 91% occurring once. This specimen consisted of peripheral blood, obtained on day 0 of AZD1222 vaccination. All receptors derive from an adult in good health.

The chain uses TRBV6-5 and TRBJ2-7; the D is unclear. Germline values: CDR1 MNHEY, CDR2 SVGAGI. Trimming removed 6 bases at V and 2 bases at J, with 14 bases between. The CDR3 covers 14 residues. CDR3 DNA: TGTGCCAGCAGGCGAAGTGACTCAGCCTACGAGCAGTACTTC. This codes for CASRRSDSAYEQYF.

The count of this clone is one. The V call is TRBV6-1, the J call TRBJ1-5; D is unresolved. CDR3 length equals 13 residues. The germline CDR1 and CDR2 sequences are MNHNS and SASEGT. With 1 base removed from V and 7 bases from J, the gap between germline ends came to 8 bases. The CDR3 protein is CASSEEVGQPQHF. In DNA form, the CDR3 reads TGTGCCAGCAGTGAAGAGGTAGGGCAGCCCCAGCATTTT.